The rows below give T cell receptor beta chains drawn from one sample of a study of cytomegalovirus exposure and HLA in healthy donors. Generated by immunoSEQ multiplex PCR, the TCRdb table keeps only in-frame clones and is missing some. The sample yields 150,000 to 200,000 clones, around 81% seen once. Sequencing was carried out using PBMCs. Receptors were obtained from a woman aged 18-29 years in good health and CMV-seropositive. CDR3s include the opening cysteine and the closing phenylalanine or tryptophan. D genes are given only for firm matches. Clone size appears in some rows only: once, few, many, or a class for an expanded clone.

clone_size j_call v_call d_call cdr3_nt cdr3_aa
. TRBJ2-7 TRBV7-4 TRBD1 TGTGCCAGCACCGACGGGACAGGGAGGTACGAGCAGTACTTC CASTDGTGRYEQYF
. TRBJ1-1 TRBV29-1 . TGCAGCGGCGAACAGGGATACACTGAAGCTTTCTTT CSGEQGYTEAFF
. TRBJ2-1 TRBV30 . TGTGCCTGGAGTTCCGACAGTTACAATGAGCAGTTCTTC CAWSSDSYNEQFF
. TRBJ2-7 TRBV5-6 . TGTGCCAGCAGCTTTGGCCTAGCGATAGAGGAGCAGTACTTC CASSFGLAIEEQYF
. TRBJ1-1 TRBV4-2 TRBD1 TGTGCCAGCAGCCAAGAGGGACAGGGGGTAACTGAAGCTTTCTTT CASSQEGQGVTEAFF
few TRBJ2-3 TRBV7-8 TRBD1 TGTGCCAGCCGGGGAAGGACAGGGGAAACAGATACGCAGTATTTT CASRGRTGETDTQYF
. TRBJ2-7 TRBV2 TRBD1 TGTGCCAGCAGAGCCGGGACAGGGAACGAGCAGTACTTC CASRAGTGNEQYF
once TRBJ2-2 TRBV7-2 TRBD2 TGTGCCAGCAGCGAAAGCGGGGGGGCCGTCACCGGGGAGCTGTTTTTT CASSESGGAVTGELFF
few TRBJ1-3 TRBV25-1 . TGTGCCAGCAGCCCATCAGCGAGCTCTGGAAACACCATATATTTT CASSPSASSGNTIYF
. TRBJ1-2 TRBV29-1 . TGCAGCGTTGCGACAGCTTATGGCTACACCTTC CSVATAYGYTF
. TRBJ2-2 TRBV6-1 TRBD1 TGTGCCAGCAGTGTCACAGGGGACGGCACCGGGGAGCTGTTTTTT CASSVTGDGTGELFF
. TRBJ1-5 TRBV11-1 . TGTGCCAGCAGCTTTCAACAGGGACGGGAACAGTATAGCAATCAGCCCCAGCATTTT CASSFQQGREQYSNQPQHF
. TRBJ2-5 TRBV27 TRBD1 TGTGCCAGCAGTAGACAGGGGGAAGAGACCCAGTACTTC CASSRQGEETQYF
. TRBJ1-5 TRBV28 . TGTGCCAGCAGGGCGACAGGTTCTAAACAGCCCCAGCATTTT CASRATGSKQPQHF
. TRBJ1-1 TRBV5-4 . TGTGCCAGCAGCTTGGCCCCGAATGGCCGGGAGAACACTGAAGCTTTCTTT CASSLAPNGRENTEAFF
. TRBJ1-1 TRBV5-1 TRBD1 TGCGCCAGCAGCATCAAAGGACAGGACACTGAAGCTTTCTTT CASSIKGQDTEAFF
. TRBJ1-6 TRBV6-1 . TGTGCCAGCAGTGGAGGGCTTTATAATTCACCCCTCCACTTT CASSGGLYNSPLHF
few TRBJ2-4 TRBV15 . TGTGCCACCAGCAGATTGGACACCGTAAACATTCAGTACTTC CATSRLDTVNIQYF
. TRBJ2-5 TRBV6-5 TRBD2 TGTGCCAGCACCGGGACTAGCGGGGCAGGGGAGACCCAGTACTTC CASTGTSGAGETQYF
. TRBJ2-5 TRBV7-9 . TGTGCCAGCAGCCGGACTCAAGAGACCCAGTACTTC CASSRTQETQYF
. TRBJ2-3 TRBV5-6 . TGTGCCAGCAGCTTCGGGGGACCCCGAGATTTT CASSFGGPRDF
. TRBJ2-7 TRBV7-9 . TGTGCCAGCAGCTTAGGCAGGGCAGGAGAGCAGTACTTC CASSLGRAGEQYF
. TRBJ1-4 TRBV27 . TGTGCCAGCAGTTTAGGGAGGAGGAGTAATGAAAAACTGTTTTTT CASSLGRRSNEKLFF
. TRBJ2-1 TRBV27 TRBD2 TGTGCCAGCAGTTTTTCGAGCGGGGGGGCAAGTGAGCAGTTCTTC CASSFSSGGASEQFF
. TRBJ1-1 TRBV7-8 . TGTGCCAGCAGCTTATTAGCTCGAGCGAACACTGAAGCTTTCTTT CASSLLARANTEAFF
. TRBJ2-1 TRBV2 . TGTGCCAGCAACGGACAGCGGAACCACAATGAGCAGTTCTTC CASNGQRNHNEQFF
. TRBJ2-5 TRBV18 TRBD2 TGTGCCAGCTCACCACGGGAGGGGACGGAGACCCAGTACTTC CASSPREGTETQYF
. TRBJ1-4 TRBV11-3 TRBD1 TGTGCCAGCAGCTCCAGGGGGCGCGATGAAAAACTGTTTTTT CASSSRGRDEKLFF
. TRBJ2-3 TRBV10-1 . TGCGCCAGCAGTGACTCCCCAGATACGCAGTATTTT CASSDSPDTQYF
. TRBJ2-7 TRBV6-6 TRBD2 TGTGCCAGCAGTTACGGCGGGGGGATAAGCCACGAGCAGTACTTC CASSYGGGISHEQYF
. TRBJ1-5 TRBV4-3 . TGCGCCAGCAGCCAATCAGCGCGCAATCAGCCCCAGCATTTT CASSQSARNQPQHF
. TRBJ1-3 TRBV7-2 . TGTGCCAGCAGCTTATCCGTCCCCACCATATATTTT CASSLSVPTIYF
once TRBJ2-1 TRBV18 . TGTGCCAGCTCCCCGGGACTTCACAATGAGCAGTTCTTC CASSPGLHNEQFF
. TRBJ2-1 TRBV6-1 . TGTGCCACCAATTCCGAGGCCACCTACAATGAGCAGTTCTTC CATNSEATYNEQFF
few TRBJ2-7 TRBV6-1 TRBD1 TGTGCCAGCAGGGGGACAGGGCCCGAGCAGTACTTC CASRGTGPEQYF
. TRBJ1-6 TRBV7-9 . TGTGCCAGCAGCTTTATAGCGAGCAATTCACCCCTCCACTTT CASSFIASNSPLHF
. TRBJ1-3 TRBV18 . TGTGCCAGCTCTACGATGACAGCCACCATATATTTT CASSTMTATIYF
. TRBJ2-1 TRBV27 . TGTGCCAGCAGTTTCCGGGGGTTGAGCTCCTACAATGAGCAGTTCTTC CASSFRGLSSYNEQFF
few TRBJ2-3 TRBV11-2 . TGTGCCAGCCACCGAGACACAGATACGCAGTATTTT CASHRDTDTQYF
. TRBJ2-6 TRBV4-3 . TGCGCCAGCAGCCACCTTCGACAGTCTGGGGCCAACGTCCTGACTTTC CASSHLRQSGANVLTF
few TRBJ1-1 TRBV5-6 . TGTGCCAGCAGCTGGACAGACTGGAACACTGAAGCTTTCTTT CASSWTDWNTEAFF
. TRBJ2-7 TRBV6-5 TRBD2 TGTGCCAGCAGGGGGACTAGCGGCTACGAGCAGTACTTC CASRGTSGYEQYF
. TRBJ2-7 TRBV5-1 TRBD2 TGCGCCAGCAGCTTGGGGGGCGGGGGATACTACGAGCAGTACTTC CASSLGGGGYYEQYF
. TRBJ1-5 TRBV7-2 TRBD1 TGTGCCAGCAGCTTCTGGGGGACAGGGGTATTACAGCCCCAGCATTTT CASSFWGTGVLQPQHF
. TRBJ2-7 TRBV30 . TGTGCCTGGAGTGACATTGACAGGACCTCCTACGAGCAGTACTTC CAWSDIDRTSYEQYF
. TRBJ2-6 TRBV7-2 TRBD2 TGTGCCAGCAGCCTCCAAGCGGGGGCTATCTCTGGGGCCAACGTCCTGACTTTC CASSLQAGAISGANVLTF
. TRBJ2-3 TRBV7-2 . TGTGCCAGCAGCTTTAAAGCGTTGGATACGCAGTATTTT CASSFKALDTQYF
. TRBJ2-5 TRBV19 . TGTGCCAGTAGTATTAGGTTAGCCAGATCGGAGACCCAGTACTTC CASSIRLARSETQYF
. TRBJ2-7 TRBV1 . TGCACCAGGATGCGTTTAATCGGGTACGAGCAGTACTTC CTRMRLIGYEQYF
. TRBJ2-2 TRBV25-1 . TGTGCCAGCAGTGACCCAACAGCCCCGGGGGGGGAGCTGTTTTTT CASSDPTAPGGELFF
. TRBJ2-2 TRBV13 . TGTGCCAGCAGCTTAGATCGAGTCGGGGAGCTGTTTTTT CASSLDRVGELFF
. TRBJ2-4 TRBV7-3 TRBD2 TGTGCCAGCAGCTTAACGGGGACTAGCGGGGGGGCTGCCAAAAACATTCAGTACTTC CASSLTGTSGGAAKNIQYF
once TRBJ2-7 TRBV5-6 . TGTGCCAGCAGCTTCGGCACAGGGTTTGGGGAGCAGTACTTC CASSFGTGFGEQYF
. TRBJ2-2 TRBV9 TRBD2 TGTGCCAGCAACGGCGGGGGGAGGAACACCGGGGAGCTGTTTTTT CASNGGGRNTGELFF
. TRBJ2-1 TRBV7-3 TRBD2 TGTGCCAGCAGCTTACGGACTAGCGGGATCAATGAGCAGTTCTTC CASSLRTSGINEQFF